The TCR beta chain described here comes from a study of cytomegalovirus exposure and HLA in healthy donors. Study context: Per a later analysis, the roughly 690 first-cohort and 120 validation repertoires shared one platform.

On this clone: What it binds is not known.

Generated by immunoSEQ multiplex PCR, the TCRdb table keeps only in-frame clones and is missing some. Of over 150,000 clones listed, roughly 96% are singletons. The study's findings and limits: In vitro experiments confirmed that three CMV-associated chains were specific for CMV antigens. In the 95 to 150 validation repertoires, about 94% of cluster scores exceeded 0, per a later analysis. Researchers counted roughly 150 TCR beta chains as cytomegalovirus-associated.

J was trimmed by 0 bases and V by 4 bases; bases with no gene match: 5. CDR3 length: 17 amino acids. Germline CDR1 and CDR2: SGHAT and FQNNGV. The specimen was PBMCs. This receptor was identified in a young woman in good health and CMV-seronegative. The chain couples TRBV11-2 to TRBJ2-1; the match to TRBD2 covers 11 bases. The CDR3 reads CASSSTSGGSSYNEQFF. The CDR3 nucleotides are TGTGCCAGCAGCTCAACTAGCGGGGGAAGCTCCTACAATGAGCAGTTCTTC. Supplemented by reference TRBV11-2 and TRBJ2-1, the full variable domain reads EAGVAQSPRYKIIEKRQSVAFWCNPISGHATLYWYQQILGQGPKLLIQFQNNGVVDDSQLPKDRFSAERLKGVDSTLKIQPAKLEDSAVYLCASSSTSGGSSYNEQFFGPGTRLTVL.